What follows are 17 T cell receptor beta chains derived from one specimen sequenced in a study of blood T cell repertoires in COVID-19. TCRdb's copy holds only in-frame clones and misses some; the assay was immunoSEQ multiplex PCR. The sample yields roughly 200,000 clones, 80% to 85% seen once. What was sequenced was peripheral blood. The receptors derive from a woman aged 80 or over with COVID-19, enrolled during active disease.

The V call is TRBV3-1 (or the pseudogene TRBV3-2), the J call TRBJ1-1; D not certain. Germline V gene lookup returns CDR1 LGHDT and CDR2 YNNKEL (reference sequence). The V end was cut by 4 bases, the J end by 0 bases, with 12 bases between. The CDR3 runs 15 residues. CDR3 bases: TGTGCCAGCAGCCCCCAGTTCGCGGTGAACACTGAAGCTTTCTTT. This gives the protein CASSPQFAVNTEAFF.

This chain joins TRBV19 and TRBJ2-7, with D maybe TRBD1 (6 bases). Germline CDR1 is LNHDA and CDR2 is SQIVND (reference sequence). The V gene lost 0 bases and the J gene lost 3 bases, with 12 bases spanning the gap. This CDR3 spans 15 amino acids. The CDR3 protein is CASSIDLRTDYEQYF. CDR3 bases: TGTGCCAGTAGTATAGATCTACGGACAGACTACGAGCAGTACTTC.

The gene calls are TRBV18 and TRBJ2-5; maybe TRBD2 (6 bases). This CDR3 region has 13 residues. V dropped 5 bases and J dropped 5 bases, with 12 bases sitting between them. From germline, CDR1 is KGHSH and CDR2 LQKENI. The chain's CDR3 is CASSGRGSETQYF. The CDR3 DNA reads TGTGCCAGCTCAGGGCGGGGTTCGGAGACCCAGTACTTC.

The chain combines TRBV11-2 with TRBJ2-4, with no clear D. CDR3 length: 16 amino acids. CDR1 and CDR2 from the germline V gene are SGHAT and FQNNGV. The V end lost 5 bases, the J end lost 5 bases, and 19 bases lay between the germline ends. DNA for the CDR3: TGTGCCAGCAGCCTTGGTGGCGGCAAATCGGAAAACATTCAGTACTTC. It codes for CASSLGGGKSENIQYF.

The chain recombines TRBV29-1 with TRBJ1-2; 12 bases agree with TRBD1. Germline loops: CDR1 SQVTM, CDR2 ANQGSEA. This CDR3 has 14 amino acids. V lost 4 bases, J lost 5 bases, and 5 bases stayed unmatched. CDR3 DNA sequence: TGCAGCGTTGGGGGACAGGGGGCGAAGTATGGCTACACCTTC. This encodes CSVGGQGAKYGYTF.

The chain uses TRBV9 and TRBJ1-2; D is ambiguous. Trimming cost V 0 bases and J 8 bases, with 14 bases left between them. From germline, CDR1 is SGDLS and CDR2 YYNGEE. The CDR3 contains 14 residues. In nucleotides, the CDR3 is TGTGCCAGCAGCGTAGGCCCGGAGGGAGGCGGCTACACCTTC. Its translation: CASSVGPEGGGYTF.

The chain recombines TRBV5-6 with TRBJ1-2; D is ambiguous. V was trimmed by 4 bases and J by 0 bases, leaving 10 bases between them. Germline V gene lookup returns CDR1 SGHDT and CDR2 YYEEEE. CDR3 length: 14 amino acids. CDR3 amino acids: CASSPGRANYGYTF. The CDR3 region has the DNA TGTGCCAGCAGCCCGGGGAGAGCTAACTATGGCTACACCTTC. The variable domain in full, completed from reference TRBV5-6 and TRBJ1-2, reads DAGVTQSPTHLIKTRGQQVTLRCSPKSGHDTVSWYQQALGQGPQFIFQYYEEEERQRGNFPDRFSGHQFPNYSSELNVNALLLGDSALYLCASSPGRANYGYTFGSGTRLTVV.

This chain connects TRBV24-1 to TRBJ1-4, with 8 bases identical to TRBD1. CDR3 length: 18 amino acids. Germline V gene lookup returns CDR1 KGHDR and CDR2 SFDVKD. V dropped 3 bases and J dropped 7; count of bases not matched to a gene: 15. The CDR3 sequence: CATSDPTGTGHAGEKLFF. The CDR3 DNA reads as TGTGCCACCAGTGATCCCACCGGGACAGGCCATGCGGGTGAAAAACTGTTTTTT.

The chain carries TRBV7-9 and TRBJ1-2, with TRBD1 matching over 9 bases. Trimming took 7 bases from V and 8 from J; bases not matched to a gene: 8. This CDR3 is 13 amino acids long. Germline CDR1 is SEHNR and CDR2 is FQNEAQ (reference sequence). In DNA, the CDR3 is TGTGCCAGCAAATCCGGGACAGGGTTCGGCTACACCTTC. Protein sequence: CASKSGTGFGYTF.

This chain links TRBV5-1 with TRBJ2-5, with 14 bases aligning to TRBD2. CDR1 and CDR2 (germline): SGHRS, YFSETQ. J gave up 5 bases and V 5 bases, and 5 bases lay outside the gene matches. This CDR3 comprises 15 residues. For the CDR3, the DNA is TGCGCCAGCAGGACTAGCGGGGGGGCGTGGGAGACCCAGTACTTC. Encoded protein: CASRTSGGAWETQYF.

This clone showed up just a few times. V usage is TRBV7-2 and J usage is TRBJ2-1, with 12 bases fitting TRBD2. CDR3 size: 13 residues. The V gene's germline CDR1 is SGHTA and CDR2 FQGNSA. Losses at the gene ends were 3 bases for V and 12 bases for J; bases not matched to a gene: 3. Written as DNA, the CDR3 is TGTGCCAGCAGCTTTCCGGGACTAGCGGGGCAGTTCTTC. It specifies CASSFPGLAGQFF.

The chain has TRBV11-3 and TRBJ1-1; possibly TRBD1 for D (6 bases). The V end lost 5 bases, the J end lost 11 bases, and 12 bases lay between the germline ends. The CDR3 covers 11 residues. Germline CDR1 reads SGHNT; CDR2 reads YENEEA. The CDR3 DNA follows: TGTGCCAGCAGCGAGTACAGGGTGGCTTTCTTT. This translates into CASSEYRVAFF.

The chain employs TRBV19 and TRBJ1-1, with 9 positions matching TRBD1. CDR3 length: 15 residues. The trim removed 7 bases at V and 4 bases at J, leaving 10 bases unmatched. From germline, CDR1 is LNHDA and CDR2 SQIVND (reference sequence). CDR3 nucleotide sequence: TGTGCCAGTACCCCTGCCGGACAGGGGTTCACTGAAGCTTTCTTT. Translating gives CASTPAGQGFTEAFF. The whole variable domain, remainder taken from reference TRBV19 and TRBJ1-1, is DGGITQSPKYLFRKEGQNVTLSCEQNLNHDAMYWYRQDPGQGLRLIYYSQIVNDFQKGDIAEGYSVSREKKESFPLTVTSAQKNPTAFYLCASTPAGQGFTEAFFGQGTRLTVV.

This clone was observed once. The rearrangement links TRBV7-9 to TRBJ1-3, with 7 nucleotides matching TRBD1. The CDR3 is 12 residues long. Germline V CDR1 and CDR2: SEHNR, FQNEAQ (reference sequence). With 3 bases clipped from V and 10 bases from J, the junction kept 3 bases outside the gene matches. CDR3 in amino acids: CASSLTGQTIYF. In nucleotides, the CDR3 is TGTGCCAGCAGCTTGACAGGGCAGACCATATATTTT.

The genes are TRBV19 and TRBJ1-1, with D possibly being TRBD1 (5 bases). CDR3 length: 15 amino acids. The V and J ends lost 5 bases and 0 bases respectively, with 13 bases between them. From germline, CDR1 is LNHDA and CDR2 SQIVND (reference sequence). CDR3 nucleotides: TGTGCCAGTAGTCCTCAGGGCTTAATGAACACTGAAGCTTTCTTT. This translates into CASSPQGLMNTEAFF. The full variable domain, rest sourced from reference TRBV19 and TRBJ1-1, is DGGITQSPKYLFRKEGQNVTLSCEQNLNHDAMYWYRQDPGQGLRLIYYSQIVNDFQKGDIAEGYSVSREKKESFPLTVTSAQKNPTAFYLCASSPQGLMNTEAFFGQGTRLTVV.

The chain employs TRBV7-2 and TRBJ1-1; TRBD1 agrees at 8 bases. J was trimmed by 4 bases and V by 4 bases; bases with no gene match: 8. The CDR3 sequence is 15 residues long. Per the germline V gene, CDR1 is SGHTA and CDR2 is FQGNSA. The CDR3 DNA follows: TGTGCCAGCAGCTCCGAACAGGGGGGGGTCACTGAAGCTTTCTTT. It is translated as CASSSEQGGVTEAFF.

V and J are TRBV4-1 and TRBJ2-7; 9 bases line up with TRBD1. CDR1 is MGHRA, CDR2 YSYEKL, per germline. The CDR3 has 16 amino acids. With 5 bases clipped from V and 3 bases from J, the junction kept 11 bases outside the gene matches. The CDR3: CASSFTPGQGIYEQYF. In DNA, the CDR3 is TGCGCCAGCAGCTTTACCCCGGGACAGGGAATCTACGAGCAGTACTTC.